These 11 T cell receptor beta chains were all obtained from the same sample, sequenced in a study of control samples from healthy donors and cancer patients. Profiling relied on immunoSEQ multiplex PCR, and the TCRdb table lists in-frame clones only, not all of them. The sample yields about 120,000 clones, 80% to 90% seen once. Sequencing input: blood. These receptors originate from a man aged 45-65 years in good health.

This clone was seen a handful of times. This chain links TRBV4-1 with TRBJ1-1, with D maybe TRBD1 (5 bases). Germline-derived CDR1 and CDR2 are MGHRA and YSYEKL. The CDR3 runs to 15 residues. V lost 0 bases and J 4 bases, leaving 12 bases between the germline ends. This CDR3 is CASSQDRGVGTEAFF. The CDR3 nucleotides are TGCGCCAGCAGCCAAGATCGAGGGGTGGGCACTGAAGCTTTCTTT.

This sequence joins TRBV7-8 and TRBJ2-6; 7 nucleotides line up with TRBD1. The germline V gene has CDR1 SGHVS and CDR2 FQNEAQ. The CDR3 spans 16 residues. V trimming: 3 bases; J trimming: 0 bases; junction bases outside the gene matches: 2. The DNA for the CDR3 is TGTGCCAGCAGCTTGGGACAGTTCTCTGGGGCCAACGTCCTGACTTTC. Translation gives CASSLGQFSGANVLTF.

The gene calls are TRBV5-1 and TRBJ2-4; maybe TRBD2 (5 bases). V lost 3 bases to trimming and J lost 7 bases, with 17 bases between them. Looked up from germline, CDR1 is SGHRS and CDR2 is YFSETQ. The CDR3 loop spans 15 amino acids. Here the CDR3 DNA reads TGCGCCAGCAGCTCGCTGGCGTCTCCGGGGAACATTCAGTACTTC. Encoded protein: CASSSLASPGNIQYF.

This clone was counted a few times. The CDR3 DNA reads TGTGCCAGCAGCGCGTCAGGGGCGGATGGGAACACTGAAGCTTTCTTT. It specifies CASSASGADGNTEAFF. The rearrangement joins TRBV13 to TRBJ1-1; tentatively, D is TRBD1 (6 bases). Germline V lookup: CDR1 PRHDT, CDR2 FYEKMQ (reference sequence). The CDR3 runs to 16 residues. The V gene lost 5 bases and the J gene lost 1 base, with 17 bases spanning the gap. The complete variable domain, with remaining parts taken from reference TRBV13 and TRBJ1-1, reads AAGVIQSPRHLIKEKRETATLKCYPIPRHDTVYWYQQGPGQDPQFLISFYEKMQSDKGSIPDRFSAQQFSDYHSELNMSSLELGDSALYFCASSASGADGNTEAFFGQGTRLTVV.

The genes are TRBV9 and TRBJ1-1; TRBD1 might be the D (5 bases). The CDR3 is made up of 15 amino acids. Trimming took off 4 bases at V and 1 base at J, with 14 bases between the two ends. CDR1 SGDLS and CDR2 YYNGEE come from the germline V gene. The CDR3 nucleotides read TGTGCCAGCAGCCCGATGGGACTACCGAACACTGAAGCTTTCTTT. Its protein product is CASSPMGLPNTEAFF.

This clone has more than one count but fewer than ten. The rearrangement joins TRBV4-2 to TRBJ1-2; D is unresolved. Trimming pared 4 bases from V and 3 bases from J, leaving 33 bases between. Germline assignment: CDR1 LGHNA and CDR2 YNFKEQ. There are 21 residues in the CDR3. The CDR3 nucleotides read TGTGCCAGCAGCCCAGGTACGGCGCAGGATTTGTTCGCGCCCGATGACTATGGCTACACCTTC. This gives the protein CASSPGTAQDLFAPDDYGYTF.

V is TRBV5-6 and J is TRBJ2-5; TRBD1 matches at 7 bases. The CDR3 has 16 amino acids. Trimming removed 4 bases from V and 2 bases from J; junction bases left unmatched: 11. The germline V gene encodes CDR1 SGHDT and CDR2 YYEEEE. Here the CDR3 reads CASSRYVEGAQETQYF. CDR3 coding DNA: TGTGCCAGCAGCCGGTACGTTGAGGGGGCACAAGAGACCCAGTACTTC.

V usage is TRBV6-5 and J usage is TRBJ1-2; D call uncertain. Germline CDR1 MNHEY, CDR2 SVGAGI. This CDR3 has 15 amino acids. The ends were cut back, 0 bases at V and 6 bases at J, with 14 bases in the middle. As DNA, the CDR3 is TGTGCCAGCAGTTACTCGATGACCCGGCAGCATGGCTACACCTTC. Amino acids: CASSYSMTRQHGYTF.

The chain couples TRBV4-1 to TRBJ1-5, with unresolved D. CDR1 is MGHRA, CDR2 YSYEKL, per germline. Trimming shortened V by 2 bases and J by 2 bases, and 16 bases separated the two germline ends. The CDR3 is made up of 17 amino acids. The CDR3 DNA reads TGCGCCAGCAGCCAAACCGAACCCTGGGGAGGCAATCAGCCCCAGCATTTT. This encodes CASSQTEPWGGNQPQHF.

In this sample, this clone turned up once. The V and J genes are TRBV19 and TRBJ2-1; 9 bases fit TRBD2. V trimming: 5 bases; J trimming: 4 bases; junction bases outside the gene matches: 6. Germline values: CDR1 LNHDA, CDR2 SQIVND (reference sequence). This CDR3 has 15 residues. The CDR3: CASSPGTSPYNEQFF. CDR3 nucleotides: TGTGCCAGTAGTCCCGGGACTAGCCCATACAATGAGCAGTTCTTC.

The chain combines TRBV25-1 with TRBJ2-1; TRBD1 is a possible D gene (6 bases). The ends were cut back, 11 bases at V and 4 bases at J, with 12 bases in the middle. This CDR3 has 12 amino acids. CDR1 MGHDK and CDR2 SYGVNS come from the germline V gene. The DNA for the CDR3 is TGTGCCTGCCGGGACATTTACAATGAGCAGTTCTTC. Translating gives CACRDIYNEQFF.